The 25 T cell receptor beta chains presented below share a single source sample, sequenced in a study of blood T cell repertoires in COVID-19. Generated by immunoSEQ multiplex PCR, the TCRdb table keeps only in-frame clones and is missing some. The sample shows roughly 96,000 clones, 82% of them seen only once. Sequenced material: peripheral blood. These receptors all stem from a man aged 80 or over with acute or convalescent COVID-19.

This rearrangement joins TRBV5-4 to TRBJ2-1, with TRBD2 as a possible D gene (6 bases). Trimming cost V 0 bases and J 0 bases, with 10 bases left between them. CDR3 length equals 16 residues. Germline V CDR1 and CDR2: SGHNT, YYREEE (reference sequence). The CDR3 sequence: CASSLGGAGSYNEQFF. CDR3 coding DNA: TGTGCCAGCAGCTTGGGCGGGGCAGGCTCCTACAATGAGCAGTTCTTC.

V and J are TRBV27 and TRBJ1-6; D uncertain. The V end lost 3 bases, the J end lost 7 bases, and 4 bases lay between the germline ends. The germline gives CDR1 MNHEY, CDR2 SMNVEV (reference sequence). This CDR3 contains 12 residues. DNA of the CDR3: TGTGCCAGCAGTTTCAGGAATTCACCCCTCCACTTT. It is translated as CASSFRNSPLHF.

This rearrangement joins TRBV12-3 or TRBV12-4 to TRBJ1-1; weak D call: TRBD1 (5 bases). Trimming removed 3 bases at V and 7 bases at J, with 9 bases between. The length of the CDR3 is 12 residues. This chain's CDR3 is CASSFGRVEAFF. As DNA, the CDR3 is TGTGCCAGCAGTTTTGGCAGGGTTGAAGCTTTCTTT.

The V call is TRBV9, the J call TRBJ2-2, with D maybe TRBD2 (7 bases). Per the germline V gene, CDR1 is SGDLS and CDR2 is YYNGEE. This CDR3 has 15 amino acids. V was pared by 3 bases and J by 2 bases, with 11 bases between. CDR3 sequence (DNA): TGTGCCAGCAGCGAACGGGGGGCTAACACCGGGGAGCTGTTTTTT. Protein product: CASSERGANTGELFF.

This chain links TRBV6-4 with TRBJ2-7, with 9 positions matching TRBD1. V shed 3 bases and J 6 bases; nucleotides not matched to a gene: 3. CDR1 and CDR2 from the germline V gene are MRHNA and SNTAGT. There are 13 residues in the CDR3. The CDR3 loop is CASSEGTGFEQYF. The CDR3 region has the DNA TGTGCCAGCAGTGAGGGGACAGGGTTCGAGCAGTACTTC.

The CDR3 is CASSLAGGLGGYTF. The CDR3, as DNA: TGCGCCAGCAGCTTGGCGGGAGGATTGGGTGGCTACACCTTC. The chain uses TRBV5-1 and TRBJ1-2; no definite D call. V gave up 0 bases and J gave up 7 bases, with 13 bases separating them. The CDR3 is 14 amino acids. Looked up from germline, CDR1 is SGHRS and CDR2 is YFSETQ. Full variable domain (rest looked up from reference TRBV5-1 and TRBJ1-2): KAGVTQTPRYLIKTRGQQVTLSCSPISGHRSVSWYQQTPGQGLQFLFEYFSETQRNKGNFPGRFSGRQFSNSRSEMNVSTLELGDSALYLCASSLAGGLGGYTFGSGTRLTVV.

This chain uses TRBV29-1 with TRBJ1-5; possible D gene TRBD1, 6 bases. This CDR3 has 14 amino acids. Germline-derived CDR1 and CDR2 are SQVTM and ANQGSEA. The V and J ends lost 4 bases and 6 bases respectively, with 16 bases between them. As DNA, the CDR3 is TGCAGCGTTGCACAGGGAATATCGAGTCAGCCCCAGCATTTT. Its protein product is CSVAQGISSQPQHF.

The rearrangement uses TRBV4-3 and TRBJ1-5; perhaps TRBD1 as D (6 bases). Trimming pared 0 bases from V and 8 bases from J, leaving 17 bases between. Germline V gene data show CDR1 as LGHNA and CDR2 as YSLEER. The CDR3 is 16 amino acids. CDR3 nucleotides: TGCGCCAGCAGCCAAGATTACACAGGGAGCTTGAAGCCCCAGCATTTT. Amino acids: CASSQDYTGSLKPQHF.

CDR3 in DNA: TGTGCCAGCAGCCAACCAGGGGGCGTCTACGAGCAGTACTTC. Encoded protein: CASSQPGGVYEQYF. The chain couples TRBV7-8 to TRBJ2-7; 8 bases align to TRBD1. The V and J ends lost 5 bases and 3 bases, in that order; junction bases with no gene match: 6. This CDR3 comprises 14 residues. The germline V gene encodes CDR1 SGHVS and CDR2 FQNEAQ.

The chain has TRBV5-6 and TRBJ1-1, with D possibly TRBD1 on 5 matching bases. The CDR3 covers 13 residues. Germline V gene sequence: CDR1 SGHDT, CDR2 YYEEEE. V dropped 4 bases and J dropped 4 bases, with 11 bases sitting between them. The CDR3 nucleotides read TGTGCCAGCAGCCCCGCAGGGCGCACTGAAGCTTTCTTT. Its protein product is CASSPAGRTEAFF.

In its sample, this clone was seen many times. The chain links TRBV4-3 to TRBJ1-4, with D possibly being TRBD1 (6 bases). The V end lost 3 bases, the J end lost 4 bases, and 9 bases lay between the germline ends. Germline V gives CDR1 LGHNA, CDR2 YSLEER. The CDR3 is 14 residues long. The CDR3 protein is CASSQGDINEKLFF. The CDR3 DNA is TGCGCCAGCAGCCAGGGGGACATTAATGAAAAACTGTTTTTT.

This sequence joins TRBV3-1 (or the pseudogene TRBV3-2) and TRBJ2-1, with 8 bases lining up with TRBD2. V was clipped by 4 bases and J by 10 bases; unmatched bases: 6. The CDR3 is made up of 13 amino acids. Germline V gives CDR1 LGHDT, CDR2 YNNKEL (reference sequence). The CDR3 protein is CASSLKREGEQFF. The CDR3 DNA follows: TGTGCCAGCAGCCTAAAACGGGAGGGAGAGCAGTTCTTC.

This clone was seen a few times. The V call is TRBV6-1, the J call TRBJ2-2; D perhaps matches TRBD1 (7 bases). This CDR3 has 14 residues. Germline V lookup: CDR1 MNHNS, CDR2 SASEGT. The germline V and J ends were trimmed by 0 bases and 7 bases, with 9 bases remaining between them. In DNA, the CDR3 is TGTGCCAGCAGTGAAGCGCAGGGGGGCGGGGAGCTGTTTTTT. Translation: CASSEAQGGGELFF.

A word on this clone: Other DNA sequences in the same sample also yield this CDR3. The rearrangement uses TRBV5-1 and TRBJ1-2; the D is unclear. The V gene's germline CDR1 is SGHRS and CDR2 YFSETQ. V was shortened by 4 bases and J by 2 bases, with 9 bases between the two germline ends. The length of the CDR3 is 13 residues. The CDR3 is CASSLSGNYGYTF. CDR3 nucleotide sequence: TGCGCCAGCAGCCTTAGCGGAAACTATGGCTACACCTTC.

This chain links TRBV30 with TRBJ2-6, with no clear D. The CDR3 spans 16 residues. CDR1 and CDR2 from the germline V gene are GTSNPN and SVGIG (reference sequence). V gave up 2 bases and J gave up 0 bases, with 11 bases separating them. The CDR3 nucleotides read TGTGCCTGGAGTAGGTCCCCTAGCTCTGGGGCCAACGTCCTGACTTTC. Protein sequence: CAWSRSPSSGANVLTF.

This chain links TRBV27 with TRBJ2-7, with 10 bases identical to TRBD1. Trimming at V came to 5 bases and at J to 4 bases, leaving 8 bases not matched to a gene. The V gene's germline CDR1 is MNHEY and CDR2 SMNVEV (reference sequence). The CDR3 totals 15 residues. The CDR3 loop reads CASSPVGTGVYEQYF. The CDR3 region has the DNA TGTGCCAGCAGTCCCGTAGGGACAGGGGTATACGAGCAGTACTTC.

The rearrangement links TRBV5-1 to TRBJ1-1; D gene uncertain. V gave up 1 base and J gave up 2 bases, with 6 bases separating them. Germline V gene lookup returns CDR1 SGHRS and CDR2 YFSETQ. The CDR3 has 13 residues. The CDR3 region has the DNA TGCGCCAGCAGCTTGACGGTAAACACTGAAGCTTTCTTT. Amino acids: CASSLTVNTEAFF.

The chain employs TRBV12-3 or TRBV12-4 and TRBJ1-2; 7 bases agree with TRBD1. This CDR3 has 12 amino acids. The junction had 3 bases not matched to a gene; V was cut back by 7 bases and J by 4 bases. CDR3 amino acids: CASMGQIYGYTF. The CDR3 nucleotides read TGTGCCAGCATGGGACAGATCTATGGCTACACCTTC.

The V gene is TRBV9, the J gene TRBJ2-1; maybe TRBD1 (5 bases). V lost 0 bases to trimming and J lost 4 bases, with 11 bases between them. Germline CDR1 reads SGDLS; CDR2 reads YYNGEE. This CDR3 comprises 15 residues. CDR3 amino acids: CASSVDTGTYNEQFF. The CDR3 nucleotides read TGTGCCAGCAGCGTAGACACAGGAACATACAATGAGCAGTTCTTC.

The rearrangement joins TRBV3-1 (or the pseudogene TRBV3-2) to TRBJ2-7; 9 nucleotides agree with TRBD1. The J segment lost 2 bases and the V segment lost 4 bases, leaving 6 bases of the junction unmatched. The CDR3 length is 15 residues. Germline CDR1 reads LGHDT; CDR2 reads YNNKEL (reference sequence). The CDR3 sequence is CASSPTGTGTYEQYF. In nucleotides, the CDR3 is TGTGCCAGCAGCCCTACCGGGACAGGGACCTACGAGCAGTACTTC.

The gene calls are TRBV6-5 and TRBJ2-7; TRBD1 aligns across 9 bases. V lost 6 bases and J lost 5; bases outside the gene matches: 5. Germline V gene sequence: CDR1 MNHEY, CDR2 SVGAGI. The CDR3 is 13 residues long. CDR3 in DNA: TGTGCCAGCAGCCGACAGGGGGTTGACGAGCAGTACTTC. It codes for CASSRQGVDEQYF.

There are a few counts of this clone. The chain recombines TRBV15 with TRBJ2-1, with TRBD2 identical over 7 bases. With V trimmed by 0 bases and J by 4 bases, 3 bases remained unmatched. CDR3 length: 15 amino acids. Germline-derived CDR1 and CDR2 are LNHNV and YYDKDF (reference sequence). This CDR3 reads CATSRDGRAYNEQFF. The CDR3 DNA reads TGTGCCACCAGCAGAGATGGGAGGGCGTACAATGAGCAGTTCTTC.

This chain connects TRBV21-1 to TRBJ2-1; TRBD2 is the table's D call, not checked against the DNA. TRBV21-1 has pseudogene status. This CDR3 comprises 15 residues. The CDR3 nucleotides are TGTGCCAGCCGTCCGGAGGGAGTGGAGGACAATGAGCAGTTCTTC. This translates into CASRPEGVEDNEQFF.

J is TRBJ1-2 and V is TRBV11-2; D not certain. The germline V gene encodes CDR1 SGHAT and CDR2 FQNNGV. The ends were cut back, 5 bases at V and 4 bases at J, with 11 bases in the middle. This CDR3 region has 13 residues. DNA of the CDR3: TGTGCCAGCAGCGCGGACGGACTCTATGGCTACACCTTC. It is translated as CASSADGLYGYTF.

V and J are TRBV19 and TRBJ1-2; D ambiguous. V gave up 1 base and J gave up 4 bases, with 13 bases separating them. The CDR3 is 15 amino acids. The germline CDR1 and CDR2 sequences are LNHDA and SQIVND (reference sequence). The CDR3 here is CASSIGAQTRYGYTF. DNA for the CDR3: TGTGCCAGTAGTATAGGGGCTCAAACCCGCTATGGCTACACCTTC.